This entry describes one TCR beta chain. The target antigen is unknown. The data derive from a study of shared clonotypes between healthy human individuals. Trimming took 9 bases from V and 4 from J, leaving 16 bases between them. This CDR3 is built from 13 residues. Per the germline V gene, CDR1 is SGHRS and CDR2 is YFSETQ. TCRdb's table, derived via immunoSEQ multiplex PCR, lists solely in-frame clones and lacks some. The table has 2 million to 2.5 million clones, 95% seen once. Whole-study findings and limits: Represented genetic and exposure-history diversity was restricted by having few donors.

This chain uses TRBV5-1 with TRBJ1-2; perhaps TRBD1 as D (6 bases). The sequenced material came from naive CD4+ T cells sorted from blood. Sample subset: CD45RA+ positively selected. The receptor was isolated from a man aged 18 to 30 in good health. CDR3 in DNA: TGCGCCACCACCCGGGGGGGCGGCTATGGCTACACCTTC. Its translation: CATTRGGGYGYTF.